This T cell receptor beta chain comes out of a study of T cell responses to AZD1222 COVID-19 vaccine (dated by TCRdb to about 2021). About the study as a whole: TCR sequencing was performed for roughly 250 trial participants, of whom around 200 were given two doses of AZD1222 and around 25 were given two doses of MenACWY control vaccine. Trial participants were enrolled by age into subgroups of 18-55, 56-69 and 70-plus years, and around 150, 28 and 57 TCR-sequenced participants, respectively, were included in these subgroups. Beyond this particular receptor, the publication reports: Conclusions about previously exposed vaccinees are limited because only six or seven AZD1222 recipients were SARS-CoV-2 seropositive at baseline. Epitopes outside the regions mutated in the B.1.351 and B.1.1.7 variants were reportedly recognized by nearly half of the unique spike-specific TCRs. After two AZD1222 doses, both the breadth and the depth of spike-specific TCRs were significantly higher than at day 0 and than in MenACWY recipients. The vaccine-associated CD4 TCRs covered the entire spike protein, and the dominant responses fell in regions 160-218 and 743-854. Most participants were white British and females outnumbered males, and the authors suggested that clonal diversity may have been underestimated. The 56-69-year group was small, and its depth increase did not reach significance, likely because of low power. No day 14 peak-response samples were available, so repertoires were characterized only after the peak T cell response.

The CDR3 regions of human TCRbeta chains were subjected to immunosequencing. The original pipeline was this. Repertoire TCRs were matched against a reference library of SARS-CoV-2-specific TCRs generated with the MIRA antigen-specificity platform. Breadth was defined as the fraction of unique TCRs that were SARS-CoV-2-associated, and depth was defined as the fraction of total T cells that were SARS-CoV-2-associated. Using the MIRA data, every spike-specific TCR was mapped to the spike region that the TCR reacted to and assigned to either a CD4 or a CD8 class. Log10-transformed breadth and depth values were compared by one-way ANOVA with Sidak's multiple comparisons tests. The source is immuneACCESS, and TCRdb retained only in-frame sequences with V and J called. Part of the clones is not carried over; for the studies checked, unresolved V genes explain less than half of this, and the remainder is unexplained. V and J calls and clone size are as listed in that table; D and trimming were resolved from the DNA. The sample table shows 140,000 to 150,000 clones, and approximately 93% are seen once. The top ten constitute around 12% of the sample.

A note on this clone: It lacks a known antigen. Within one base of it there is no much larger clone, and no base qualities were kept.

The sample's time point label is to be understood as: sample from adult after SARS-CoV-2 infection, after symptom onset. A couple of convalescent COVID-19 patients, sampled after symptom onset from adults with prior SARS-CoV-2 infection, were also TCR-sequenced for comparison. Sequencing used peripheral blood, obtained after recovery from COVID-19. The sequence was obtained from an adult who had recovered from COVID-19.

The nucleotides read TGTGCCAGCAGCGTAGACGACAGGGGACGCTTTATGAACACTGAAGCTTTCTTT. It is translated as CASSVDDRGRFMNTEAFF. The rearrangement combines TRBV9 with TRBJ1-1; a stretch of 8 junction bases matches TRBD1. Reading from cysteine to phenylalanine, the CDR3 counts 18 amino acids. The entry retains the CDR3 DNA only, 54 bases that are in frame from base 1. CDR1 and CDR2 (SGDLS, YYNGEE) derive from the germline V gene. Relative to germline, V is missing 0 bases and J is missing 0 bases, with 10 bases of the junction outside any gene match.